This T cell receptor (beta chain) was recovered during a study of PD-L1 blockade in urothelial cancer. Study summary: Analyzed time points were 3 weeks (second dose) and 6 weeks after therapy began. The median T cell count in blood samples was around 150,000.

Stated time point: peripheral blood 6 weeks after treatment start. Patient disease was locally advanced or metastatic urothelial carcinoma. Germline CDR1 MNHEY, CDR2 SVGAGI. The CDR3 sequence is 14 residues long. The ends lost 2 bases at V and 2 bases at J; junction bases unmatched: 1. Sequencing used immunoSEQ multiplex PCR; TCRdb keeps in-frame clones, though not all of them. In the table there are roughly 120,000 clones, roughly 91% of which are singletons. The source of this sequence is a man aged 60 to 75 with urothelial cancer. The source material was PBMCs, sampled around atezolizumab (anti-PD-L1) treatment. J is TRBJ1-2 and V is TRBV6-5; TRBD1 agrees at 8 bases. The CDR3 DNA reads as TGTGCCAGCAGTTACAGGGACAGGAACTATGGCTACACCTTC. This codes for CASSYRDRNYGYTF.